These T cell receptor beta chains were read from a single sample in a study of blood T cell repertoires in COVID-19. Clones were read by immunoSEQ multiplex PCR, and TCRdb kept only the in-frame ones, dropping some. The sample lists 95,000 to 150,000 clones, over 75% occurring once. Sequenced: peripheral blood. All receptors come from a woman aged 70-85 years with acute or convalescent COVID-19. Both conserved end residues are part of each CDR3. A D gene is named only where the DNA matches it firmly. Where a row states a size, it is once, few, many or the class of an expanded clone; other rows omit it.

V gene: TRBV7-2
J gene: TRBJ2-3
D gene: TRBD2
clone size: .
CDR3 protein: CASSLVSAGVGTDTQYF
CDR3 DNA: TGTGCCAGCAGCTTAGTGTCGGCGGGGGTGGGCACAGATACGCAGTATTTT

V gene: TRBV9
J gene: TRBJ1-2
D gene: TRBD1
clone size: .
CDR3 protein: CASSGWTGRGSGYTF
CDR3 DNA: TGTGCCAGCAGCGGTTGGACAGGGAGGGGATCTGGCTACACCTTC

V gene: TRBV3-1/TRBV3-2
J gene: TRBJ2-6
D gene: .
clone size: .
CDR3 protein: CASSQFQGVEESGANVLTF
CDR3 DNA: TGTGCCAGCAGCCAATTTCAAGGAGTGGAGGAATCTGGGGCCAACGTCCTGACTTTC

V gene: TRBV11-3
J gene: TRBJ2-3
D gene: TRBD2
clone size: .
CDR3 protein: CASSSFLAGASTDTQYF
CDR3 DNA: TGTGCCAGCAGCTCCTTTCTAGCGGGGGCCAGCACAGATACGCAGTATTTT

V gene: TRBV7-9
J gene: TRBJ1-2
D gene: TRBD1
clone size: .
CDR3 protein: CASSTGQGRGYTF
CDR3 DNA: TGTGCCAGCAGCACGGGACAGGGACGTGGCTACACCTTC

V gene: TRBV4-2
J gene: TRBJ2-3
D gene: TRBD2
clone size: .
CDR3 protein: CASSQLGLALTDTQYF
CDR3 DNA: TGTGCCAGCAGCCAACTGGGACTAGCCCTCACAGATACGCAGTATTTT

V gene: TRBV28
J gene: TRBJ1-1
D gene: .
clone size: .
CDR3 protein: CASSLGGSKNTEAFF
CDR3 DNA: TGTGCCAGCAGTTTGGGGGGATCTAAGAACACTGAAGCTTTCTTT

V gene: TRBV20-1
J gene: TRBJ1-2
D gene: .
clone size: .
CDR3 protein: CSASSQGYGYTF
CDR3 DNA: TGCAGTGCTAGTAGTCAGGGGTATGGCTACACCTTC

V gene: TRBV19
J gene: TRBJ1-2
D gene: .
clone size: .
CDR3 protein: CASSIGTGYGYTF
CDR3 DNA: TGTGCCAGTAGTATAGGAACTGGTTATGGCTACACCTTC

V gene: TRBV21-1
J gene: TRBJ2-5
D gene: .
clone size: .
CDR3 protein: CASTPGGEETQYF
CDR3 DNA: TGTGCCAGCACCCCCGGGGGGGAAGAGACCCAGTACTTC

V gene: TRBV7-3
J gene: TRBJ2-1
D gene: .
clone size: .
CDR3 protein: CASSPLRGGARQFF
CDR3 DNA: TGTGCCAGCAGCCCTCTGCGAGGGGGGGCTAGGCAGTTCTTC

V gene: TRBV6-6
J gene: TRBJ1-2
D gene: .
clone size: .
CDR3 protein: CASSYGRAVTGYTF
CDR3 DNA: TGTGCCAGCAGTTACGGCAGGGCCGTCACGGGCTACACCTTC

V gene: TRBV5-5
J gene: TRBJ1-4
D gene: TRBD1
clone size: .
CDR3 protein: CASSPGTGGNEKLFF
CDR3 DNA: TGTGCCAGCAGCCCTGGGACAGGTGGTAATGAAAAACTGTTTTTT

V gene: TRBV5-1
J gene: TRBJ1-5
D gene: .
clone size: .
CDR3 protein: CASSTHGACYSNQPQHF
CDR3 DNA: TGCGCCAGCAGTACCCATGGGGCCTGCTATAGCAATCAGCCCCAGCATTTT

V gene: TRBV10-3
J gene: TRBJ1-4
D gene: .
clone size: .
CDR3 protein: CAISGGYNEKLFF
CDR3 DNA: TGTGCCATCAGTGGAGGATATAATGAAAAACTGTTTTTT

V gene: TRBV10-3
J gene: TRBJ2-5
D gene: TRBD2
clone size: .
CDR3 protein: CAISDIAGGKETQYF
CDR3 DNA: TGTGCCATCAGTGATATAGCGGGGGGTAAGGAGACCCAGTACTTC

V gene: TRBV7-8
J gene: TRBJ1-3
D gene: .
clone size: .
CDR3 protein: CASSLQGLPNTIYF
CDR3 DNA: TGTGCCAGCAGCTTACAGGGATTGCCAAACACCATATATTTT

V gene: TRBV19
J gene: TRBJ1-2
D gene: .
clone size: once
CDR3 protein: CASSPGVANYGYTF
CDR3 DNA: TGTGCCAGTAGTCCAGGTGTAGCTAACTATGGCTACACCTTC

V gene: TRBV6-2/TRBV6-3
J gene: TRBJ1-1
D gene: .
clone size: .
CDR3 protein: CASSRRQNTEAFF
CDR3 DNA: TGTGCCAGCAGTCGACGACAGAACACTGAAGCTTTCTTT

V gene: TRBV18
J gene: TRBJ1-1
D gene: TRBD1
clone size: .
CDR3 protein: CASSPGQDTEAFF
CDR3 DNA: TGTGCCAGCTCACCGGGACAGGACACTGAAGCTTTCTTT

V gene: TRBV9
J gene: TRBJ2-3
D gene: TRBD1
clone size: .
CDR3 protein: CASSVGDRLTDTQYF
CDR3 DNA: TGTGCCAGCAGCGTAGGGGACAGACTCACAGATACGCAGTATTTT

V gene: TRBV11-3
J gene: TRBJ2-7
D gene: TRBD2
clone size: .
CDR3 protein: CASSSVWAGGTYEQYF
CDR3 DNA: TGTGCCAGCAGCTCCGTGTGGGCGGGGGGGACCTACGAGCAGTACTTC

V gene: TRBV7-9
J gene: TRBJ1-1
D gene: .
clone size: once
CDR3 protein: CASSLDRADTEAFF
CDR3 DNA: TGTGCCAGCAGCTTAGACAGGGCTGACACTGAAGCTTTCTTT

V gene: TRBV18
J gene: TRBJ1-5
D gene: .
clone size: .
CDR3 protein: CASSGADNQPQHF
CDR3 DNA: TGTGCCAGCTCAGGGGCGGACAATCAGCCCCAGCATTTT

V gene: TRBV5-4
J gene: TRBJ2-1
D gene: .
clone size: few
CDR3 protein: CASRRDGGPIYNEQFF
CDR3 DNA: TGTGCCAGCAGACGGGACGGGGGGCCGATCTACAATGAGCAGTTCTTC

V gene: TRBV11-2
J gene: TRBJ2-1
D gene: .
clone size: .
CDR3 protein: CASSLARQDQQFF
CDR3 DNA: TGTGCCAGCAGCTTGGCCCGACAGGACCAGCAGTTCTTC

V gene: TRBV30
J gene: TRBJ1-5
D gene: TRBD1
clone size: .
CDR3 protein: CAWSDPGTGGNQPQHF
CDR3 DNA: TGTGCCTGGAGTGACCCCGGGACAGGGGGCAATCAGCCCCAGCATTTT

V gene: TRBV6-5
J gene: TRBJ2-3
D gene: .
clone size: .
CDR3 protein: CASSLSRDTQYF
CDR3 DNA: TGTGCCAGCAGTCTCTCGCGAGATACGCAGTATTTT

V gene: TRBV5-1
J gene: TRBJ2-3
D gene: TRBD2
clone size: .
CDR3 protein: CASSLGNWATSGASTQYF
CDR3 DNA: TGCGCCAGCAGCTTGGGTAATTGGGCGACTAGCGGCGCGTCTACGCAGTATTTT